These 25 T cell receptor beta chains originate from one sample sequenced in a study of blood T cell repertoires in COVID-19. The assay was immunoSEQ multiplex PCR, and TCRdb's table has in-frame clones only and misses some. This table has tens of thousands of clones, roughly 80% appearing once. Sequenced material: peripheral blood. These receptors originate from an elderly woman with active or convalescent COVID-19.

This chain links TRBV7-9 with TRBJ1-1; no definite D call. The V gene lost 8 bases and the J gene lost 0 bases, with 13 bases spanning the gap. The germline gives CDR1 SEHNR, CDR2 FQNEAQ (reference sequence). The CDR3 sequence is 14 residues long. The CDR3 DNA reads as TGTGCCAGCGTCAGCGGTACGGTGAACACTGAAGCTTTCTTT. Its protein is CASVSGTVNTEAFF.

The V gene is TRBV5-6, the J gene TRBJ2-7, with D hard to call. V shed 1 base and J shed 4 bases, with 6 bases lying between them. Germline-derived CDR1 and CDR2 are SGHDT and YYEEEE. This CDR3 is 12 amino acids long. The CDR3 protein is CASSLQVYEQYF. The CDR3 coding sequence is TGTGCCAGCAGCTTGCAGGTTTACGAGCAGTACTTC.

This chain uses TRBV9 with TRBJ2-4; 12 bases fit TRBD2. In germline, CDR1 is SGDLS, CDR2 YYNGEE. Trimming cost V 4 bases and J 7 bases; bases outside gene matches: 9. The CDR3 has 16 residues. This CDR3 reads CASSSTSGGLGNIQYF. CDR3 DNA sequence: TGTGCCAGCAGCTCGACTAGCGGGGGCCTCGGGAACATTCAGTACTTC.

The chain uses TRBV4-3 and TRBJ1-2; 7 bases align to TRBD1. CDR3 length: 16 residues. The trim removed 0 bases at V and 3 bases at J, leaving 7 bases unmatched. Germline values: CDR1 LGHNA, CDR2 YSLEER. The DNA for the CDR3 is TGCGCCAGCAGCCAAGATCGCGGGACAGCCGACTATGGCTACACCTTC. It yields the protein CASSQDRGTADYGYTF.

The sample holds one count of this clone. The chain uses TRBV28 and TRBJ2-1; 7 bases align to TRBD2. The junction had 11 bases not matched to a gene; V was cut back by 6 bases and J by 9 bases. From germline, CDR1 is MDHEN and CDR2 SYDVKM. The CDR3 extends over 14 amino acids. The CDR3 DNA follows: TGTGCCAGCAGGGAGGCGGGGGAACCTCCTGAGCAGTTCTTC. Its translation is CASREAGEPPEQFF.

The chain links TRBV29-1 to TRBJ1-2; weak D call: TRBD1 (5 bases). CDR3 length: 12 residues. Germline CDR1 is SQVTM and CDR2 is ANQGSEA. V was shortened by 8 bases and J by 8 bases, with 18 bases between the two germline ends. The CDR3 DNA follows: TGCAGCTCGAAGGAGACAGTGGAAGGCTACACCTTC. This gives the protein CSSKETVEGYTF.

This clone has only one observation. The chain combines TRBV27 with TRBJ1-4; weak D call: TRBD1 (5 bases). The CDR3 is made up of 14 amino acids. Germline-derived CDR1 and CDR2 are MNHEY and SMNVEV (reference sequence). Between the trimmed V and J ends, which lost 8 bases and 6 bases, there was a span of 16 bases. The CDR3 region is CASRAFSGDEKLFF. CDR3 in DNA: TGTGCCAGCCGGGCCTTTTCGGGGGATGAAAAACTGTTTTTT.

This chain uses TRBV30 with TRBJ2-1; D gene uncertain. The CDR3 consists of 13 residues. CDR1 and CDR2 from the germline V gene are GTSNPN and SVGIG (reference sequence). The V end was cut by 2 bases, the J end by 15 bases, with 20 bases between. The CDR3 nucleotides read TGTGCCTGGAGTAACTCGGCTAATATCAGAGGGTTCTTC. It codes for CAWSNSANIRGFF.

This rearrangement joins TRBV10-3 to TRBJ1-4; D unclear. V was pared by 10 bases and J by 7 bases, with 13 bases between. Germline V gene sequence: CDR1 ENHRY, CDR2 SYGVKD. The CDR3 length is 12 residues. This CDR3 reads CATREGGEKLFF. The DNA of the CDR3 is TGTGCCACCCGGGAGGGCGGTGAAAAACTGTTTTTT.

J is TRBJ1-5 and V is TRBV6-2 or TRBV6-3; 10 bases are shared with TRBD1. V was pared by 6 bases and J by 5 bases, with 10 bases of the junction left unmatched. Germline loops: CDR1 MNHEY, CDR2 SVGEGT. The length of the CDR3 is 16 residues. CDR3 amino acids: CASSPSGTGDYQPQHF. The CDR3 DNA is TGTGCCAGCAGCCCTTCCGGGACAGGGGATTATCAGCCCCAGCATTTT.

The chain joins TRBV2 to TRBJ1-2, with a tentative D call TRBD1 (6 bases). Trimming stripped 4 bases from V and 5 bases from J, with 14 bases between. Germline V CDR1 and CDR2: SNHLY, FYNNEI. This CDR3 contains 14 residues. CDR3 DNA: TGTGCCAGCAGTGGCCCCTCAGGGGTATATGGCTACACCTTC. The encoded protein is CASSGPSGVYGYTF.

The J gene is TRBJ2-3, the V gene TRBV19; 7 bases are a match to TRBD1. CDR3 size: 14 residues. V shed 1 base and J 6 bases; nucleotides not matched to a gene: 4. Germline CDR1 LNHDA, CDR2 SQIVND (reference sequence). The CDR3 nucleotides are TGTGCCAGTAGTATAGCACAGGGGAAGGATACGCAGTATTTT. Translating gives CASSIAQGKDTQYF.

The chain recombines TRBV6-2 or TRBV6-3 with TRBJ2-7; 7 bases are shared with TRBD2. CDR1 is MNHEY, CDR2 SVGEGT, per germline. The CDR3 is 16 residues long. Trimming at V came to 3 bases and at J to 0 bases, leaving 8 bases not matched to a gene. The CDR3 DNA is TGTGCCAGCAGTTATCGTCGCGGGGGTCTCTCCTACGAGCAGTACTTC. Translating it yields CASSYRRGGLSYEQYF.

The chain is built from TRBV6-2 or TRBV6-3 and TRBJ2-7, with D possibly being TRBD1 (5 bases). Deletions cut 0 bases from V and 4 bases from J, with 13 bases between. Germline loops: CDR1 MNHEY, CDR2 SVGEGT. CDR3 length equals 15 residues. The DNA of the CDR3 is TGTGCCAGCAGTTACTCGAATCAGGGAACGTACGAGCAGTACTTC. It specifies CASSYSNQGTYEQYF.

This chain joins TRBV6-5 and TRBJ2-2; perhaps TRBD2 as D (5 bases). The CDR3 has 13 residues. V gave up 6 bases and J gave up 5 bases, with 10 bases separating them. The germline V gene has CDR1 MNHEY and CDR2 SVGAGI. The chain's CDR3 is CASSGVVTGELFF. The CDR3 coding sequence is TGTGCCAGCAGCGGGGTAGTTACCGGGGAGCTGTTTTTT.

The V call is TRBV6-6, the J call TRBJ1-6; D is undetermined. Per germline, CDR1 MNHNY and CDR2 SVGAGI (reference sequence). This CDR3 comprises 11 residues. Trimming stripped 2 bases from V and 10 bases from J, with 3 bases between. CDR3 residues: CASSYQSPLHF. The DNA for the CDR3 is TGTGCCAGCAGTTACCAGTCACCCCTCCACTTT.

The J gene is TRBJ1-5, the V gene TRBV19; 7 positions agree with TRBD1. This CDR3 contains 15 residues. V lost 7 bases, J lost 2 bases, and 8 bases stayed unmatched. CDR1 is LNHDA and CDR2 is SQIVND in the germline V gene (reference sequence). As DNA, the CDR3 is TGTGCCAGTACCCTAACAGGGGTGGGCAATCAGCCCCAGCATTTT. The encoded protein is CASTLTGVGNQPQHF.

This chain connects TRBV28 to TRBJ2-7, with D hard to call. Germline CDR1 MDHEN, CDR2 SYDVKM. Between the trimmed V and J ends, which lost 2 bases and 1 base, there was a span of 9 bases. This CDR3 contains 14 residues. Here the CDR3 DNA reads TGTGCCAGCAGTTTACCCGGTGGTTCCTACGAGCAGTACTTC. Its translation: CASSLPGGSYEQYF.

The chain recombines TRBV7-3 with TRBJ2-1; possible D gene TRBD1, 6 bases. This CDR3 has 12 amino acids. Germline V gene sequence: CDR1 SGHTA, CDR2 FQGTGA. Trimming shortened V by 2 bases and J by 10 bases, and 9 bases separated the two germline ends. In DNA, the CDR3 is TGTGCCAGCAGCTTAGATGGGGGCGAGCAGTTCTTC. Protein: CASSLDGGEQFF. Full variable domain (missing parts from reference TRBV7-3 and TRBJ2-1): GAGVSQTPSNKVTEKGKYVELRCDPISGHTALYWYRQSLGQGPEFLIYFQGTGAADDSGLPNDRFFAVRPEGSVSTLKIQRTERGDSAVYLCASSLDGGEQFFGPGTRLTVL.

V is TRBV3-1 (or the pseudogene TRBV3-2) and J is TRBJ2-1, with 11 bases identical to TRBD1. V lost 0 bases, J lost 4 bases, and 2 bases stayed unmatched. The CDR3 extends over 16 amino acids. Germline loops: CDR1 LGHDT, CDR2 YNNKEL (reference sequence). CDR3: CASSQEGTGGYNEQFF. CDR3 coding DNA: TGTGCCAGCAGCCAAGAGGGGACAGGGGGTTACAATGAGCAGTTCTTC.

The rearrangement uses TRBV2 and TRBJ1-4; D is unresolved. Germline assignment: CDR1 SNHLY and CDR2 FYNNEI. The V end was cut by 2 bases, the J end by 8 bases, with 6 bases between. There are 12 residues in the CDR3. The CDR3 is CASSELKEKLFF. In nucleotides, the CDR3 is TGTGCCAGCAGTGAACTAAAAGAAAAACTGTTTTTT.

This sequence joins TRBV28 and TRBJ2-5; weak D call: TRBD2 (8 bases). The ends were cut back, 6 bases at V and 5 bases at J, with 22 bases in the middle. This CDR3 contains 16 residues. Germline assignment: CDR1 MDHEN and CDR2 SYDVKM. This CDR3 is CASSRGGTARAETQYF. Here the CDR3 DNA reads TGTGCCAGCAGCCGGGGGGGGACAGCGAGGGCGGAGACCCAGTACTTC.

V is TRBV30 and J is TRBJ1-2, with D possibly being TRBD1 (6 bases). Germline CDR1 GTSNPN, CDR2 SVGIG (reference sequence). The CDR3 consists of 13 residues. Trimming stripped 2 bases from V and 4 bases from J, with 11 bases between. Here the CDR3 DNA reads TGTGCCTGGAGTCCGGGGACAAGCTATGGCTACACCTTC. Translated, it gives CAWSPGTSYGYTF.

The chain carries TRBV6-6 and TRBJ1-2; 7 bases align to TRBD1. Losses at the gene ends were 4 bases for V and 2 bases for J; bases not matched to a gene: 4. The CDR3 consists of 14 residues. CDR1 and CDR2 from the germline V gene are MNHNY and SVGAGI (reference sequence). The CDR3 protein is CASSSGQSNYGYTF. The CDR3 DNA is TGTGCCAGCAGTTCGGGACAGTCGAACTATGGCTACACCTTC.

The rearrangement links TRBV23-1 to TRBJ2-1; TRBD2 matches 7 bases. Being an ORF, TRBV23-1 has a function that is uncertain. CDR3 length: 14 amino acids. V shed 2 bases and J 7 bases; nucleotides not matched to a gene: 5. CDR3 in amino acids: CASSQARGGNEQFF. In nucleotides, the CDR3 is TGCGCCAGCAGTCAAGCGCGGGGAGGGAATGAGCAGTTCTTC.